This TCR beta chain was observed in a study of post-analysis software for immune sequencing data. The V gene's germline CDR1 is LGHNT and CDR2 FRNRAP. This CDR3 comprises 14 residues. J lost 5 bases, V lost 1 base, and 2 bases had no gene match. cDNA libraries of TCR beta carried unique molecular identifiers. Between about 0.9 and 11 million T cells gave rise to around 500,000 cDNA molecules. A single record per CDR3 protein comes from TCRdb applying MiXCR to the PCR reads. The sample shows approximately 730,000 distinct CDR3 sequences, about 43% of them seen only once. As for this clonotype: Antigen unknown.

Findings of the study overall: Roughly 5 TRBV segments, including TRBV5-6, TRBV5-1 and TRBV20-1, were more frequent in patients than controls. Versus controls, multiple sclerosis patients showed significantly lower diversity (normalized Chao1).

V gene TRBV12-5 combines with J gene TRBJ1-2; 9 bases align to TRBD1. This TCR was sampled from a girl under 18 with multiple sclerosis. Sequencing input: blood. CDR3 nucleotide sequence: TGTGCTAGTGGTTTGGAGGACAGGGGTTATGGCTACACCTTC. Amino acids: CASGLEDRGYGYTF.